This T cell receptor beta chain was profiled in a study of control samples from healthy donors and cancer patients. Only in-frame clones appear in the TCRdb table, and some are missing; sequencing was by immunoSEQ multiplex PCR. Of around 110,000 clones listed, about 94% are singletons. The TCR sequence derives from a man aged 30 to 45 in good health. Sequencing was performed on blood.

DNA for the CDR3: TGCGCCAGCAGCCCCCCGGACAGGGGGACTGAAGCTTTCTTT. Translating it yields CASSPPDRGTEAFF. The chain links TRBV4-1 to TRBJ1-1; 10 nucleotides line up with TRBD1. CDR1 is MGHRA, CDR2 YSYEKL, per germline. V lost 4 bases to trimming and J lost 5 bases; unmatched junction nucleotides: 4. There are 14 residues in the CDR3.